This TCR beta chain was sequenced during a study of T cells in localized non-small cell lung cancer. V lost 3 bases and J lost 2; bases outside the gene matches: 12. This CDR3 is built from 18 residues. Looked up from germline, CDR1 is SGHNT and CDR2 is YENEEA. By share, this clone ranks as medium-sized (0.01 to 0.1%). Its matching antigen is unknown. Points from the study as a whole: Uninvolved adjacent lung showed the highest T cell clonality, exceeding tumor. Researchers found a median approximately 50 of the top 100 tumor clones in adjacent lung.

Here immunoSEQ multiplex PCR was the method, and the copy in TCRdb shows in-frame clones only, minus some. The sample includes 2,000 to 2,500 clones, 40% of them seen just once. Material: lung tumor tissue, obtained before any cancer treatment. This receptor was identified in a male donor aged 60 or over with stage II squamous cell lung carcinoma. The chain carries TRBV11-3 and TRBJ2-3, with 9 bases that match TRBD2. The CDR3 DNA reads as TGTGCCAGCAGCTTCCCCCTGGGGCTAGCGGGGCCCACAGATACGCAGTATTTT. It specifies CASSFPLGLAGPTDTQYF.